The 31 T cell receptor beta chains given below trace back to one sample, sequenced in a study of blood T cell repertoires in COVID-19. Measured with immunoSEQ multiplex PCR; TCRdb has only the in-frame clones, and not every one. The sample carries tens of thousands of clones, over 60% recorded once. Sequencing was done on a sample of peripheral blood. The receptors derive from a man aged 25-45 years with COVID-19, enrolled during active disease.

This clone was observed once. The CDR3 DNA follows: TGTGCCAGCAGCTTACAGGGGCGGAGTGGAAACACCATATATTTT. Its protein product is CASSLQGRSGNTIYF. V gene TRBV5-6 combines with J gene TRBJ1-3; TRBD1 matches 7 bases. V dropped 2 bases and J dropped 3; count of bases not matched to a gene: 5. Germline V CDR1 and CDR2: SGHDT, YYEEEE. The CDR3 is made up of 15 amino acids.

The chain employs TRBV6-6 and TRBJ2-5, with 10 bases aligning to TRBD1. This CDR3 contains 14 residues. V shed 6 bases and J 5 bases; nucleotides not matched to a gene: 6. Germline V lookup: CDR1 MNHNY, CDR2 SVGAGI (reference sequence). The CDR3: CASRTGQGVETQYF. DNA of the CDR3: TGTGCCAGCAGGACCGGACAGGGGGTGGAGACCCAGTACTTC.

This clone was observed a few times. The chain joins TRBV12-5 to TRBJ1-1; D ambiguous. Germline CDR1 and CDR2: LGHNT and FRNRAP. This CDR3 is 13 amino acids long. V lost 3 bases to trimming and J lost 1 base, with 6 bases between them. The CDR3 DNA follows: TGTGCTAGTGGTTTTCCAGGGAACACTGAAGCTTTCTTT. Translating gives CASGFPGNTEAFF. The full variable domain, with the rest looked up from reference TRBV12-5 and TRBJ1-1, is DARVTQTPRHKVTEMGQEVTMRCQPILGHNTVFWYRQTMMQGLELLAYFRNRAPLDDSGMPKDRFSAEMPDATLATLKIQPSEPRDSAVYFCASGFPGNTEAFFGQGTRLTVV.

The chain uses TRBV19 and TRBJ2-7; perhaps TRBD1 as D (6 bases). CDR1 LNHDA and CDR2 SQIVND come from the germline V gene (reference sequence). This CDR3 is built from 13 residues. The V end was cut by 6 bases, the J end by 1 base, with 10 bases between. CDR3: CASSPGQSYEQYF. The CDR3 DNA sequence: TGTGCCAGTAGCCCGGGACAATCCTACGAGCAGTACTTC.

The chain links TRBV29-1 to TRBJ2-1; D gene uncertain. The CDR3 has 10 amino acids. Germline V gene sequence: CDR1 SQVTM, CDR2 ANQGSEA. V was pared by 3 bases and J by 5 bases, with 2 bases between. The CDR3 DNA reads as TGCAGCGTTGACGACAATGAGCAGTTCTTC. It codes for CSVDDNEQFF.

The chain is built from TRBV7-2 and TRBJ2-1; 8 nucleotides line up with TRBD1. V shed 5 bases and J 4 bases; nucleotides not matched to a gene: 4. The CDR3 runs 14 residues. The germline V gene encodes CDR1 SGHTA and CDR2 FQGNSA. The CDR3 protein is CASSRTGYYNEQFF. The CDR3 DNA sequence: TGTGCCAGCAGCCGGACAGGGTATTACAATGAGCAGTTCTTC.

The CDR3 is CAISEKLSRIAGGHGGGELFF. Written as DNA, the CDR3 is TGTGCCATCAGTGAGAAGTTAAGTAGAATAGCGGGAGGACATGGTGGCGGGGAGCTGTTTTTT. The chain has TRBV10-3 and TRBJ2-2; 10 bases are shared with TRBD2. The germline V gene encodes CDR1 ENHRY and CDR2 SYGVKD. The CDR3 consists of 21 residues. V trimming: 2 bases; J trimming: 7 bases; junction bases outside the gene matches: 22.

Comments on this clone: The sample has other DNA sequences that encode this CDR3 too. The chain links TRBV18 to TRBJ2-1; TRBD2 agrees at 11 bases. V shed 3 bases and J 4 bases; nucleotides not matched to a gene: 2. CDR1 is KGHSH, CDR2 LQKENI, per germline. This CDR3 has 15 amino acids. For the CDR3, the DNA is TGTGCCAGCTCACCTGGGACTAGCGGATACAATGAGCAGTTCTTC. This encodes CASSPGTSGYNEQFF.

The chain combines TRBV19 with TRBJ2-3, with 10 bases lining up with TRBD2. Germline values: CDR1 LNHDA, CDR2 SQIVND (reference sequence). The CDR3 contains 17 residues. The junction had 9 bases not matched to a gene; V was cut back by 3 bases and J by 3 bases. CDR3 sequence: CASSIVSSGSWTDTQYF. CDR3 bases: TGTGCCAGTAGTATCGTGTCTAGCGGGAGCTGGACAGATACGCAGTATTTT.

The chain employs TRBV27 and TRBJ2-5; 10 positions agree with TRBD1. CDR1 is MNHEY, CDR2 SMNVEV, per germline (reference sequence). V was clipped by 6 bases and J by 5 bases; unmatched bases: 15. The CDR3 covers 17 residues. The CDR3 spells CASRGPVDRGRRETQYF. In DNA, the CDR3 is TGTGCCAGCAGGGGTCCCGTAGACAGGGGGCGTAGGGAGACCCAGTACTTC.

The chain has TRBV30 and TRBJ1-6; D is uncertain. The CDR3 loop spans 14 amino acids. V gave up 1 base and J gave up 4 bases, with 8 bases separating them. Germline loops: CDR1 GTSNPN, CDR2 SVGIG (reference sequence). The DNA for the CDR3 is TGTGCCTGGAGTGGGGGAGGGTATAATTCACCCCTCCACTTT. Amino acid sequence: CAWSGGGYNSPLHF.

The V call is TRBV4-3, the J call TRBJ2-5, with TRBD2 matching 7 bases. The CDR3 length is 16 residues. Per germline, CDR1 LGHNA and CDR2 YSLEER. With V trimmed by 4 bases and J by 4 bases, 12 bases remained unmatched. As DNA, the CDR3 is TGCGCCAGCAGCCCCGAGTTAAGGGGAGGGGCAGAGACCCAGTACTTC. Translation gives CASSPELRGGAETQYF.

The rearrangement joins TRBV6-6 to TRBJ1-5; 7 nucleotides agree with TRBD1. Germline assignment: CDR1 MNHNY and CDR2 SVGAGI (reference sequence). V shed 6 bases, J shed 3 bases, and the junction held 8 bases outside the gene matches. The CDR3 is 15 amino acids. CDR3: CASSPGQDLNQPQHF. Written as DNA, the CDR3 is TGTGCCAGCAGCCCTGGACAGGATCTCAATCAGCCCCAGCATTTT.

CDR3 in DNA: TGTGCCAGCAGTGGGACTAGCGGGAGATTGGCCGGGGAGCTGTTTTTT. It specifies CASSGTSGRLAGELFF. The rearrangement joins TRBV28 to TRBJ2-2, with 14 positions matching TRBD2. Germline CDR1 reads MDHEN; CDR2 reads SYDVKM. This CDR3 is built from 16 residues. With V trimmed by 5 bases and J by 6 bases, 5 bases remained unmatched. Supplemented by reference TRBV28 and TRBJ2-2, the full variable domain reads DVKVTQSSRYLVKRTGEKVFLECVQDMDHENMFWYRQDPGLGLRLIYFSYDVKMKEKGDIPEGYSVSREKKERFSLILESASTNQTSMYLCASSGTSGRLAGELFFGEGSRLTVL.

The rearrangement joins TRBV5-1 to TRBJ2-2; D may be TRBD2 (6 bases). CDR3 length equals 15 residues. Trimming removed 0 bases from V and 6 bases from J, with 12 bases in between. Germline loops: CDR1 SGHRS, CDR2 YFSETQ. As DNA, the CDR3 is TGCGCCAGCAGCTTGGCGTCGGGGGTACCCGGGGAGCTGTTTTTT. This encodes CASSLASGVPGELFF.

The sample holds a few counts of this clone. The chain uses TRBV5-1 and TRBJ2-2, with 10 bases lining up with TRBD1. V lost 4 bases to trimming and J lost 3 bases; unmatched junction nucleotides: 6. The CDR3 contains 16 residues. Germline V gene data show CDR1 as SGHRS and CDR2 as YFSETQ. This CDR3 is CASSLTTGGDTGELFF. In nucleotides, the CDR3 is TGCGCCAGCAGCCTTACGACAGGGGGCGACACCGGGGAGCTGTTTTTT. Based on the CDR3 plus reference TRBV5-1 and TRBJ2-2, the full variable domain is KAGVTQTPRYLIKTRGQQVTLSCSPISGHRSVSWYQQTPGQGLQFLFEYFSETQRNKGNFPGRFSGRQFSNSRSEMNVSTLELGDSALYLCASSLTTGGDTGELFFGEGSRLTVL.

V gene TRBV10-3 combines with J gene TRBJ1-2; tentative D call: TRBD1 (6 bases). The CDR3 spans 14 residues. The germline CDR1 and CDR2 sequences are ENHRY and SYGVKD. Trimming took off 7 bases at V and 1 base at J, with 13 bases between the two ends. CDR3 in DNA: TGTGCCATCACCGAAAGGGGGGGTAACTATGGCTACACCTTC. This codes for CAITERGGNYGYTF.

This clone was observed many times. This chain links TRBV11-3 with TRBJ1-1; D gene ambiguous. V dropped 2 bases and J dropped 3 bases, with 13 bases sitting between them. The CDR3 is made up of 15 amino acids. Germline CDR1 SGHNT, CDR2 YENEEA. CDR3 residues: CASSLYSTDDTEAFF. CDR3 coding DNA: TGTGCCAGCAGCTTATATAGCACGGATGACACTGAAGCTTTCTTT.

This clone was picked up a small number of times. The chain links TRBV10-1 to TRBJ2-7, with 9 bases identical to TRBD2. This CDR3 has 14 amino acids. The J segment lost 6 bases and the V segment lost 4 bases, leaving 7 bases of the junction unmatched. Germline lookup yields CDR1 WNHNN and CDR2 SYGVQD (reference sequence). CDR3 region: CASSARGRAAEQYF. In DNA form, the CDR3 reads TGCGCCAGCAGTGCCCGCGGGAGGGCCGCCGAGCAGTACTTC.

The chain links TRBV5-1 to TRBJ2-1, with 8 bases that match TRBD1. This CDR3 is 13 amino acids long. Germline V gene sequence: CDR1 SGHRS, CDR2 YFSETQ. With V trimmed by 3 bases and J by 7 bases, 3 bases remained unmatched. The CDR3 DNA follows: TGCGCCAGCAGCTCCTACAGGGGGAATGAGCAGTTCTTC. Protein sequence: CASSSYRGNEQFF. Variable domain in full (rest from reference TRBV5-1 and TRBJ2-1): KAGVTQTPRYLIKTRGQQVTLSCSPISGHRSVSWYQQTPGQGLQFLFEYFSETQRNKGNFPGRFSGRQFSNSRSEMNVSTLELGDSALYLCASSSYRGNEQFFGPGTRLTVL.

The chain joins TRBV5-4 to TRBJ1-2, with 9 bases that match TRBD1. The V and J ends lost 0 bases and 7 bases, in that order; junction bases with no gene match: 1. Germline-derived CDR1 and CDR2 are SGHNT and YYREEE (reference sequence). This CDR3 has 13 residues. The CDR3 coding sequence is TGTGCCAGCAGCTTGGTGACAGGGGGTGGCTACACCTTC. Encoded protein: CASSLVTGGGYTF. The whole variable domain, filled in from reference TRBV5-4 and TRBJ1-2, reads ETGVTQSPTHLIKTRGQQVTLRCSSQSGHNTVSWYQQALGQGPQFIFQYYREEENGRGNFPPRFSGLQFPNYSSELNVNALELDDSALYLCASSLVTGGGYTFGSGTRLTVV.

The chain carries TRBV4-1 and TRBJ2-6, with a tentative D call TRBD1 (6 bases). The germline gives CDR1 MGHRA, CDR2 YSYEKL. With 5 bases removed from V and 11 bases from J, the gap between germline ends came to 13 bases. The CDR3 loop spans 13 amino acids. This CDR3 reads CASSETGIDVLTF. As DNA, the CDR3 is TGCGCCAGCAGCGAAACAGGGATCGACGTCCTGACTTTC.

This clone was seen a handful of times. V and J are TRBV11-3 and TRBJ1-2; D is perhaps TRBD1 (6 bases). The V and J ends lost 4 bases and 6 bases respectively, with 30 bases between them. The CDR3 has 19 amino acids. Germline CDR1 reads SGHNT; CDR2 reads YENEEA. The CDR3 DNA is TGTGCCAGCAGCTCTAATATTGCGGATACAGGGATCGCCCTCGATGGCTACACCTTC. Translated: CASSSNIADTGIALDGYTF.

This chain joins TRBV28 and TRBJ2-7, with D maybe TRBD2 (6 bases). CDR1 is MDHEN and CDR2 is SYDVKM in the germline V gene. The CDR3 is 15 residues long. The germline V and J ends were trimmed by 5 bases and 0 bases, with 14 bases remaining between them. CDR3 protein: CASSTGEAFSYEQYF. The CDR3 DNA sequence: TGTGCCAGCAGTACGGGGGAGGCCTTCTCCTACGAGCAGTACTTC.

The gene calls are TRBV7-9 and TRBJ1-4; 8 bases align to TRBD1. The CDR3 is 16 amino acids. Trimming at V came to 4 bases and at J to 6 bases, leaving 10 bases not matched to a gene. CDR1 and CDR2 (germline): SEHNR, FQNEAQ (reference sequence). The CDR3 nucleotides read TGTGCCAGCAGCTCGTTACAGGGGGTTCAGGATGAAAAACTGTTTTTT. It encodes CASSSLQGVQDEKLFF.

The V call is TRBV7-3, the J call TRBJ2-2; TRBD1 matches at 8 bases. Looked up from germline, CDR1 is SGHTA and CDR2 is FQGTGA. The CDR3 length is 17 residues. V shed 2 bases, J shed 6 bases, and the junction held 11 bases outside the gene matches. The CDR3 reads CASSLGPWGQEAGELFF. CDR3 DNA sequence: TGTGCCAGCAGCTTAGGGCCGTGGGGACAGGAGGCCGGGGAGCTGTTTTTT.

This clone was seen a single time. The CDR3, as DNA: TGTGCCAGCAGCCCTACAGGGCCTGGAAACACCATATATTTT. Translating it yields CASSPTGPGNTIYF. The chain couples TRBV7-2 to TRBJ1-3; D may be TRBD1 (6 bases). Trimming pared 5 bases from V and 2 bases from J, leaving 10 bases between. From germline, CDR1 is SGHTA and CDR2 FQGNSA. This CDR3 is 14 amino acids long.

This sequence joins TRBV27 and TRBJ1-5, with a possible D match to TRBD1 (6 bases). Germline values: CDR1 MNHEY, CDR2 SMNVEV (reference sequence). This CDR3 is 14 amino acids long. V lost 4 bases to trimming and J lost 7 bases, with 14 bases between them. This CDR3 is CASSSTGLGQPQHF. CDR3 DNA: TGTGCCAGCAGTTCTACAGGGTTGGGGCAGCCCCAGCATTTT.

The chain uses TRBV12-1 and TRBJ2-1; TRBD2 is taken as the D call from the table, unchecked against the DNA. TRBV12-1 is a pseudogene. The CDR3 spans 16 residues. The CDR3 DNA follows: TGTGCCAGCAGGCGACTAGCGGGGGGTCCTGCCAATGAGCAGTTCTTC. It yields the protein CASRRLAGGPANEQFF.

V usage is TRBV3-1 (or the pseudogene TRBV3-2) and J usage is TRBJ2-5; 11 bases map to TRBD2. The CDR3 consists of 16 residues. Germline V gene sequence: CDR1 LGHDT, CDR2 YNNKEL (reference sequence). V trimming: 3 bases; J trimming: 4 bases; junction bases outside the gene matches: 7. The CDR3 loop is CASSQVAGGGLETQYF. DNA of the CDR3: TGTGCCAGCAGCCAGGTAGCGGGAGGGGGTTTAGAGACCCAGTACTTC.

The chain links TRBV9 to TRBJ1-5; 7 bases line up with TRBD1. Germline lookup yields CDR1 SGDLS and CDR2 YYNGEE. V was pared by 2 bases and J by 5 bases, with 7 bases of the junction left unmatched. CDR3 length: 15 residues. This chain's CDR3 is CASSVGTAGYQPQHF. CDR3 coding DNA: TGTGCCAGCAGCGTTGGGACAGCCGGGTATCAGCCCCAGCATTTT.